This entry lists 19 T cell receptor beta chains sequenced from one sample in a study of blood T cell repertoires in COVID-19. The table came from immunoSEQ multiplex PCR; TCRdb's copy has only in-frame clones and leaves some out. The sample shows around 250,000 clones, 70% to 90% of them seen only once. The source material was PBMCs or T cells enriched from blood (not recorded which). The receptors shown here come from a woman in her forties or fifties who had recovered from COVID-19.

The DNA of the CDR3 is TGTGCCAGCAGTTTAAGCGACAGGCCGTCGGCTGAAGCTTTCTTT. This translates into CASSLSDRPSAEAFF. The chain has TRBV28 and TRBJ1-1; perhaps TRBD1 as D (6 bases). V was cut by 2 bases and J by 6 bases, with 16 bases left in between. Per germline, CDR1 MDHEN and CDR2 SYDVKM. This CDR3 is built from 15 residues.

The V call is TRBV11-3, the J call TRBJ2-7, with 7 bases that match TRBD1. V lost 5 bases and J lost 3; bases outside the gene matches: 7. Looked up from germline, CDR1 is SGHNT and CDR2 is YENEEA. CDR3 size: 14 residues. CDR3 DNA: TGTGCCAGCAGCCGGTACCGGGACAGCTACGAGCAGTACTTC. This sequence encodes CASSRYRDSYEQYF.

The chain combines TRBV9 with TRBJ2-7; 9 bases match TRBD2. The CDR3 covers 16 residues. J gave up 2 bases and V 3 bases, and 9 bases lay outside the gene matches. Germline CDR1 reads SGDLS; CDR2 reads YYNGEE. The CDR3 protein is CASSGEGAGGPYEQYF. The CDR3, as DNA: TGTGCCAGCAGCGGAGAAGGAGCGGGAGGTCCCTACGAGCAGTACTTC.

The chain uses TRBV3-1 (or the pseudogene TRBV3-2) and TRBJ2-7; 12 bases map to TRBD2. This CDR3 has 15 residues. Germline V gives CDR1 LGHDT, CDR2 YNNKEL (reference sequence). The V segment lost 7 bases and the J segment 2 bases; nucleotides outside the gene matches: 6. CDR3 nucleotides: TGTGCCAGCACCTCGGCTAGCGGGAGGGCCTACGAGCAGTACTTC. It codes for CASTSASGRAYEQYF.

This clone was counted only a few times. This chain links TRBV6-5 with TRBJ2-1, with a possible D match to TRBD2 (5 bases). CDR1 and CDR2 from the germline V gene are MNHEY and SVGAGI. V was clipped by 0 bases and J by 4 bases, with 10 bases between them. CDR3 length: 15 amino acids. The CDR3 nucleotides are TGTGCCAGCAGTTACTCGAGGACGGGGTACAATGAGCAGTTCTTC. Translating gives CASSYSRTGYNEQFF.

As regards this clone: Germline and junction disagree at one end, which may indicate a read error. Other DNA variants within this sample encode the same CDR3. The V call is TRBV10-2, the J call TRBJ2-2, with 10 positions matching TRBD1. Germline CDR1 is WSHSY and CDR2 is SAAADI. This CDR3 is built from 15 residues. This CDR3 is CASSGRQGASGELFF. The CDR3 DNA sequence: TGCGCCAGCAGTGGGCGACAGGGGGCCTCCGGGGAGTTGTTTTTT.

The V and J genes are TRBV28 and TRBJ2-1; perhaps TRBD1 as D (6 bases). The V gene lost 4 bases and the J gene lost 1 base, with 11 bases spanning the gap. In germline, CDR1 is MDHEN, CDR2 SYDVKM. The CDR3 spans 15 residues. CDR3 in DNA: TGTGCCAGCAGTTATCAGGGGTCTTCCTACAATGAGCAGTTCTTC. It specifies CASSYQGSSYNEQFF.

This sequence joins TRBV7-9 and TRBJ1-2; D gene ambiguous. CDR3 length equals 12 residues. Trimming took 2 bases from V and 8 from J, leaving 9 bases between them. CDR1 is SEHNR and CDR2 is FQNEAQ in the germline V gene (reference sequence). The DNA of the CDR3 is TGTGCCAGCAGCTTAACGCCCCAGGGCTACACCTTC. Its translation: CASSLTPQGYTF.

This clone turned up a few times. This chain connects TRBV7-3 to TRBJ2-1; D may be TRBD2 (6 bases). The germline gives CDR1 SGHTA, CDR2 FQGTGA. This CDR3 contains 16 residues. Trimming pared 2 bases from V and 0 bases from J, leaving 11 bases between. In DNA, the CDR3 is TGTGCCAGCAGCTTATCGGGCGGGACCTCCTACAATGAGCAGTTCTTC. Translating gives CASSLSGGTSYNEQFF. Together with reference TRBV7-3 and TRBJ2-1, the CDR3 gives the full variable domain: GAGVSQTPSNKVTEKGKYVELRCDPISGHTALYWYRQSLGQGPEFLIYFQGTGAADDSGLPNDRFFAVRPEGSVSTLKIQRTERGDSAVYLCASSLSGGTSYNEQFFGPGTRLTVL.

V usage is TRBV5-1 and J usage is TRBJ2-7; D is uncertain. The germline V and J ends were trimmed by 4 bases and 0 bases, with 11 bases remaining between them. The CDR3 is made up of 14 amino acids. Germline V gives CDR1 SGHRS, CDR2 YFSETQ. CDR3 region: CASSDPSSSYEQYF. The CDR3 nucleotides read TGCGCCAGCAGCGATCCGTCGAGCTCCTACGAGCAGTACTTC.

The chain employs TRBV12-3 or TRBV12-4 and TRBJ1-1, with 7 positions matching TRBD1. This CDR3 is built from 13 residues. V shed 5 bases, J shed 1 base, and the junction held 1 base outside the gene matches. CDR3 bases: TGTGCCAGCAGTGGACAGGCGAACACTGAAGCTTTCTTT. Encoded protein: CASSGQANTEAFF.

V is TRBV5-6 and J is TRBJ1-2; D gene unclear. The CDR3 has 15 amino acids. Trimming pared 0 bases from V and 2 bases from J, leaving 11 bases between. Germline V CDR1 and CDR2: SGHDT, YYEEEE. CDR3 sequence (DNA): TGTGCCAGCAGCTTGGGGGTCGTGAGGAACTATGGCTACACCTTC. It is translated as CASSLGVVRNYGYTF. Full variable domain (rest looked up from reference TRBV5-6 and TRBJ1-2): DAGVTQSPTHLIKTRGQQVTLRCSPKSGHDTVSWYQQALGQGPQFIFQYYEEEERQRGNFPDRFSGHQFPNYSSELNVNALLLGDSALYLCASSLGVVRNYGYTFGSGTRLTVV.

The chain links TRBV2 to TRBJ2-5; the match to TRBD1 covers 7 bases. Trimming took 6 bases from V and 0 from J; bases not matched to a gene: 4. From germline, CDR1 is SNHLY and CDR2 FYNNEI. The CDR3 has 14 amino acids. In DNA, the CDR3 is TGTGCCAGCAGAGACAGGGTGTACCAAGAGACCCAGTACTTC. Its protein is CASRDRVYQETQYF.

The chain recombines TRBV7-2 with TRBJ2-1; 10 nucleotides match TRBD2. J lost 5 bases, V lost 5 bases, and 6 bases had no gene match. The CDR3 length is 15 residues. Germline assignment: CDR1 SGHTA and CDR2 FQGNSA. The CDR3 nucleotides are TGTGCCAGCAGCCCCGGACTAGCGGAAAACAATGAGCAGTTCTTC. The encoded protein is CASSPGLAENNEQFF.

This chain joins TRBV5-5 and TRBJ2-1, with D possibly being TRBD2 (6 bases). Germline V gene data show CDR1 as SGHKS and CDR2 as YYEKEE (reference sequence). CDR3 length: 14 amino acids. Trimming removed 4 bases from V and 3 bases from J, with 11 bases in between. CDR3: CASSRGGDYNEQFF. The CDR3 nucleotides are TGTGCCAGCAGCCGGGGCGGGGACTACAATGAGCAGTTCTTC.

The chain is built from TRBV9 and TRBJ1-1; unclear D gene. V dropped 3 bases and J dropped 1 base, with 10 bases sitting between them. Germline V gene sequence: CDR1 SGDLS, CDR2 YYNGEE. There are 14 residues in the CDR3. CDR3 sequence: CASSAPGANTEAFF. DNA of the CDR3: TGTGCCAGCAGCGCCCCGGGTGCGAACACTGAAGCTTTCTTT.

This chain links TRBV5-1 with TRBJ1-1; D gene ambiguous. This CDR3 is 14 amino acids long. Trimming shortened V by 5 bases and J by 0 bases, and 11 bases separated the two germline ends. Germline V CDR1 and CDR2: SGHRS, YFSETQ. In DNA form, the CDR3 reads TGCGCCAGCAGAGTTCCGGGTATGAACACTGAAGCTTTCTTT. Its protein product is CASRVPGMNTEAFF. Together with reference TRBV5-1 and TRBJ1-1, the CDR3 gives the full variable domain: KAGVTQTPRYLIKTRGQQVTLSCSPISGHRSVSWYQQTPGQGLQFLFEYFSETQRNKGNFPGRFSGRQFSNSRSEMNVSTLELGDSALYLCASRVPGMNTEAFFGQGTRLTVV.

The chain is built from TRBV18 and TRBJ2-1; 7 nucleotides align to TRBD2. CDR1 and CDR2 from the germline V gene are KGHSH and LQKENI. V was pared by 1 base and J by 6 bases, with 9 bases of the junction left unmatched. This CDR3 has 16 residues. The CDR3 region has the DNA TGTGCCAGCTCACCACAAGCTAGCGGTATGGGCAATGAGCAGTTCTTC. As protein: CASSPQASGMGNEQFF.

V gene TRBV27 combines with J gene TRBJ1-1, with a possible D match to TRBD1 (5 bases). The germline V and J ends were trimmed by 2 bases and 10 bases, with 11 bases remaining between them. This CDR3 contains 12 residues. Germline loops: CDR1 MNHEY, CDR2 SMNVEV (reference sequence). The CDR3 loop reads CASSLIGGVAFF. The DNA of the CDR3 is TGTGCCAGCAGTTTAATTGGAGGGGTAGCTTTCTTT.